The 15 T cell receptor beta chains below come from one sample, sequenced in a study of OX40 agonist ivuxolimab in advanced cancers. The table came from immunoSEQ multiplex PCR; TCRdb's copy has only in-frame clones and leaves some out. The sample includes over 20,000 clones, about 87% of them seen just once. This specimen was CD4+ or CD8+ T cells sorted from blood, taken in a trial of the OX40 agonist ivuxolimab. These receptor sequences come from an adult with an advanced solid tumor such as melanoma, head and neck, liver or kidney cancer.

This clone was detected a few times. V gene TRBV7-9 combines with J gene TRBJ1-5; a weak D match, TRBD1 (6 bases). V was shortened by 9 bases and J by 2 bases, with 11 bases between the two germline ends. This CDR3 is 13 amino acids long. Germline V lookup: CDR1 SEHNR, CDR2 FQNEAQ (reference sequence). DNA of the CDR3: TGTGCCAGTACAGGGTACGGCAATCAGCCCCAGCATTTT. Its protein product is CASTGYGNQPQHF.

The chain uses TRBV9 and TRBJ2-5; 8 nucleotides agree with TRBD2. In germline, CDR1 is SGDLS, CDR2 YYNGEE. This CDR3 has 15 residues. The junction had 2 bases not matched to a gene; V was cut back by 0 bases and J by 1 base. CDR3 sequence (DNA): TGTGCCAGCAGCGTAGAAGCGGGGGCCCAAGAGACCCAGTACTTC. Translation gives CASSVEAGAQETQYF. Looking up the rest from reference TRBV9 and TRBJ2-5 gives the full variable domain: DSGVTQTPKHLITATGQRVTLRCSPRSGDLSVYWYQQSLDQGLQFLIQYYNGEERAKGNILERFSAQQFPDLHSELNLSSLELGDSALYFCASSVEAGAQETQYFGPGTRLLVL.

The chain's CDR3 is CASRLGTTNEKLFF. The CDR3 DNA follows: TGTGCCAGCAGGCTCGGGACAACCAATGAAAAACTGTTTTTT. V usage is TRBV21-1 and J usage is TRBJ1-4; the D segment call TRBD1 is taken from the table without a DNA check. TRBV21-1 is a documented pseudogene. CDR3 length equals 14 residues.

The rearrangement links TRBV6-5 to TRBJ1-5; D uncertain. CDR1 is MNHEY, CDR2 SVGAGI, per germline. Trimming took 6 bases from V and 2 from J, leaving 8 bases between them. The CDR3 covers 13 residues. CDR3: CASRVGGNQPQHF. In nucleotides, the CDR3 is TGTGCCAGCAGAGTCGGGGGCAATCAGCCCCAGCATTTT.

This clone was found once. The rearrangement uses TRBV5-8 and TRBJ1-2; D is unresolved. Germline assignment: CDR1 SGHTS and CDR2 YDEGEE. V was shortened by 4 bases and J by 5 bases, with 12 bases between the two germline ends. This CDR3 is built from 13 residues. CDR3 loop: CASSRPTSYGYTF. CDR3 nucleotide sequence: TGTGCCAGCAGCCGTCCCACATCGTATGGCTACACCTTC.

The chain employs TRBV18 and TRBJ2-7, with TRBD1 matching over 7 bases. The CDR3 consists of 15 residues. Germline assignment: CDR1 KGHSH and CDR2 LQKENI. The junction had 7 bases not matched to a gene; V was cut back by 3 bases and J by 2 bases. CDR3 sequence (DNA): TGTGCCAGCTCACCGCCGGACAGGTCAACCTACGAGCAGTACTTC. Translation gives CASSPPDRSTYEQYF. Complete variable domain (other parts from reference TRBV18 and TRBJ2-7): NAGVMQNPRHLVRRRGQEARLRCSPMKGHSHVYWYRQLPEEGLKFMVYLQKENIIDESGMPKERFSAEFPKEGPSILRIQQVVRGDSAAYFCASSPPDRSTYEQYFGPGTRLTVT.

This chain uses TRBV27 with TRBJ2-7; TRBD2 matches 7 bases. Germline trimming cut 0 bases from V and 5 bases from J; bases unmatched to any gene: 1. Per the germline V gene, CDR1 is MNHEY and CDR2 is SMNVEV (reference sequence). The CDR3 runs 13 residues. The CDR3 here is CASSLSGGNEQYF. The DNA of the CDR3 is TGTGCCAGCAGTTTATCGGGGGGGAACGAGCAGTACTTC.

The chain has TRBV7-9 and TRBJ1-2, with D perhaps matching TRBD1 (5 bases). V was pared by 7 bases and J by 5 bases, with 23 bases between. CDR3 length: 16 residues. Looked up from germline, CDR1 is SEHNR and CDR2 is FQNEAQ (reference sequence). The chain's CDR3 is CASTEGLRGRAYGYTF. CDR3 nucleotide sequence: TGTGCCAGCACCGAGGGGCTAAGGGGACGCGCATATGGCTACACCTTC.

The CDR3 protein is CASSLGNSGELFF. The CDR3 DNA sequence: TGTGCCAGCAGTTTAGGGAATTCCGGGGAGCTGTTTTTT. The chain has TRBV27 and TRBJ2-2; D is unclear. CDR1 is MNHEY, CDR2 SMNVEV, per germline (reference sequence). V lost 2 bases to trimming and J lost 6 bases, with 7 bases between them. The CDR3 spans 13 residues.

The chain has TRBV7-9 and TRBJ1-1; D is uncertain. Between the trimmed V and J ends, which lost 1 base and 12 bases, there was a span of 15 bases. Germline V gene sequence: CDR1 SEHNR, CDR2 FQNEAQ (reference sequence). The CDR3 covers 13 residues. CDR3 DNA: TGTGCCAGCAGCTTAGGGACCGCCGGAGGAACTTTCTTT. It yields the protein CASSLGTAGGTFF.

V and J are TRBV5-3 and TRBJ1-6; tentative D call: TRBD1 (6 bases). TRBV5-3 carries the ORF label, with uncertain function. The germline V and J ends were trimmed by 3 bases and 5 bases, with 15 bases remaining between them. The CDR3 extends over 16 amino acids. The CDR3 region has the DNA TGTGCCAGAAGCTGGAACAGGGTGCCCCATAATTCACCCCTCCACTTT. This encodes CARSWNRVPHNSPLHF.

V usage is TRBV10-3 and J usage is TRBJ2-7, with D unclear. The germline V and J ends were trimmed by 6 bases and 0 bases, with 15 bases remaining between them. The V gene's germline CDR1 is ENHRY and CDR2 SYGVKD. The CDR3 has 15 residues. CDR3: CAIRDPGRSSYEQYF. The CDR3 bases are TGTGCCATCAGAGACCCGGGTCGAAGCTCCTACGAGCAGTACTTC.

The J gene is TRBJ2-5, the V gene TRBV19, with D unclear. CDR1 and CDR2 from the germline V gene are LNHDA and SQIVND (reference sequence). The CDR3 extends over 14 amino acids. Trimming removed 1 base at V and 2 bases at J, with 8 bases between. The CDR3 loop reads CASSIVSWQETQYF. Here the CDR3 DNA reads TGTGCCAGTAGTATAGTTAGCTGGCAAGAGACCCAGTACTTC.

The chain is built from TRBV5-6 and TRBJ2-4; D unclear. V was shortened by 4 bases and J by 12 bases, with 11 bases between the two germline ends. The CDR3 sequence is 11 residues long. Germline lookup yields CDR1 SGHDT and CDR2 YYEEEE. The CDR3 loop is CASSQAEDQYF. CDR3 in DNA: TGTGCCAGCAGCCAAGCAGAAGATCAGTACTTC.

This chain links TRBV9 with TRBJ1-1; D uncertain. Germline CDR1 and CDR2: SGDLS and YYNGEE. CDR3 length: 12 residues. V dropped 3 bases and J dropped 11 bases, with 14 bases sitting between them. CDR3 residues: CASSAFQSHAFF. The CDR3 DNA sequence: TGTGCCAGCAGCGCCTTTCAGAGTCACGCTTTCTTT.